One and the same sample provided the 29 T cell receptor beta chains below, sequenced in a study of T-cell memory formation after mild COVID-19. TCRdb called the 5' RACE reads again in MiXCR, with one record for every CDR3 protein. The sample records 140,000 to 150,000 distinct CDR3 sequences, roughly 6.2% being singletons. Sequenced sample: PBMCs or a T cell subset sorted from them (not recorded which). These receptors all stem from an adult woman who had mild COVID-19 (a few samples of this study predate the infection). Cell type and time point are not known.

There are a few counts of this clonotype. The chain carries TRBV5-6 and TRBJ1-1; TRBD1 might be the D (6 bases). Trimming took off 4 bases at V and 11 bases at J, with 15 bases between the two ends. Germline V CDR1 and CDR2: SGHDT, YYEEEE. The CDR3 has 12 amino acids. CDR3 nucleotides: TGTGCCAGCAGCCCCCCTACAGGGTTGGCTTTCTTT. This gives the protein CASSPPTGLAFF.

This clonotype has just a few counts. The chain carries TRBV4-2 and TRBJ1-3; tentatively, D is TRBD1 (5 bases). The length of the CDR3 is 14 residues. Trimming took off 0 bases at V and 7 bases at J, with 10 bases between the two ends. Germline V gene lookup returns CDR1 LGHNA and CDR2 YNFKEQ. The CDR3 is CASSQDSWGNTIYF. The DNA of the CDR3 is TGTGCCAGCAGCCAAGATTCCTGGGGCAACACCATATATTTT.

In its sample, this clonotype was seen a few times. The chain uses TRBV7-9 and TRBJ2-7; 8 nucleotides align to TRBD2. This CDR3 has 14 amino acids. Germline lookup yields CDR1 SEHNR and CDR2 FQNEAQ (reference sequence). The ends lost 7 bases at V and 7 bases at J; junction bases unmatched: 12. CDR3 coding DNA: TGTGCCAGCACCCCCCCAGCGGGAGTTCATGAGCAGTACTTC. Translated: CASTPPAGVHEQYF.

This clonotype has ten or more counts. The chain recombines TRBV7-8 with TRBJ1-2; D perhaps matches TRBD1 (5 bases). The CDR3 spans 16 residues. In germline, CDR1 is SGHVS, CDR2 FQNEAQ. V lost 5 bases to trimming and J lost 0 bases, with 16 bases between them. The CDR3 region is CASSPIGDGSNYGYTF. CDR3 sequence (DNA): TGTGCCAGCAGCCCGATAGGGGACGGATCTAACTATGGCTACACCTTC.

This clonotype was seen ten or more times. CDR3 in amino acids: CASSPRGGFSGYGYTF. The DNA of the CDR3 is TGCGCCAGCAGCCCCCGGGGGGGGTTTTCGGGCTATGGCTACACCTTC. The chain combines TRBV4-3 with TRBJ1-2; perhaps TRBD1 as D (5 bases). The V end was cut by 4 bases, the J end by 4 bases, with 19 bases between. The CDR3 runs 16 residues. Germline V CDR1 and CDR2: LGHNA, YSLEER.

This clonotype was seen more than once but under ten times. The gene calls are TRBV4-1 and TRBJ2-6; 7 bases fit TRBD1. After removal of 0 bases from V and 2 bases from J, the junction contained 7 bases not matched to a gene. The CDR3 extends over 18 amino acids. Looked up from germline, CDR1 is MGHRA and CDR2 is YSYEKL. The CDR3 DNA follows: TGCGCCAGCAGCCAAGATATCCCCGGGACAGCTGGGGCCAACGTCCTGACTTTC. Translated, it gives CASSQDIPGTAGANVLTF.

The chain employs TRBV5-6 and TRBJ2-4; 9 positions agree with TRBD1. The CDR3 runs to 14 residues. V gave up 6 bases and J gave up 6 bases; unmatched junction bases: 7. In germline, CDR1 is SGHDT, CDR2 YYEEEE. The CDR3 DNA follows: TGTGCCAGCAAAACAGGGGGCAGGGGAAACATTCAGTACTTC. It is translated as CASKTGGRGNIQYF.

The CDR3 DNA reads as TGTGCCAGCAGCTTGAGGCGGGGGCCCTCCACAGATACGCAGTATTTT. This codes for CASSLRRGPSTDTQYF. The V call is TRBV5-5, the J call TRBJ2-3; D might be TRBD2 (7 bases). The ends were cut back, 1 base at V and 2 bases at J, with 14 bases in the middle. This CDR3 contains 16 residues. Per the germline V gene, CDR1 is SGHKS and CDR2 is YYEKEE (reference sequence).

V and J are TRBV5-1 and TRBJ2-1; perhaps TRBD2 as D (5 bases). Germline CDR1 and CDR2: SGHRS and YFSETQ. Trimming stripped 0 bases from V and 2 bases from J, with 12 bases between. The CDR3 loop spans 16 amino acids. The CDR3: CASSLGWAGAYNEQFF. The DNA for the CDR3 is TGCGCCAGCAGCTTGGGGTGGGCGGGTGCCTACAATGAGCAGTTCTTC. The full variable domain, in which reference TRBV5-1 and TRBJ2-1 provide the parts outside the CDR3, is KAGVTQTPRYLIKTRGQQVTLSCSPISGHRSVSWYQQTPGQGLQFLFEYFSETQRNKGNFPGRFSGRQFSNSRSEMNVSTLELGDSALYLCASSLGWAGAYNEQFFGPGTRLTVL.

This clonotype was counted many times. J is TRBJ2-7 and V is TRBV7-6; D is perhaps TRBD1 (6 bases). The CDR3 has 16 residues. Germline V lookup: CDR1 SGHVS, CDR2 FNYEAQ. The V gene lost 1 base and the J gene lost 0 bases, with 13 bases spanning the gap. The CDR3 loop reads CASSLGIRGHSYEQYF. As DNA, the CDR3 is TGTGCCAGCAGCTTAGGCATCAGGGGCCACTCCTACGAGCAGTACTTC.

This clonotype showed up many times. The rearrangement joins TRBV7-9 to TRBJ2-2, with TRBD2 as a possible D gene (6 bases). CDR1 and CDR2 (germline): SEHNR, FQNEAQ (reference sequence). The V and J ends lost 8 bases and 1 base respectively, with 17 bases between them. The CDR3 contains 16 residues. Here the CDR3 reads CASPFFGGMNTGELFF. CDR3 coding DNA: TGTGCCAGCCCCTTCTTCGGGGGAATGAACACCGGGGAGCTGTTTTTT. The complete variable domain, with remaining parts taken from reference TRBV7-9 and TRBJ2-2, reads DTGVSQNPRHKITKRGQNVTFRCDPISEHNRLYWYRQTLGQGPEFLTYFQNEAQLEKSRLLSDRFSAERPKGSFSTLEIQRTEQGDSAMYLCASPFFGGMNTGELFFGEGSRLTVL.

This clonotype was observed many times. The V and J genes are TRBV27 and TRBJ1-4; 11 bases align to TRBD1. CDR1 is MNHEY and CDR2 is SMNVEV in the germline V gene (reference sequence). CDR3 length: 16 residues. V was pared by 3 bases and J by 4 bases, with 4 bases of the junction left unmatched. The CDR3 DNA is TGTGCCAGCAGTTTGCGCGGGACAGGGGGTAATGAAAAACTGTTTTTT. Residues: CASSLRGTGGNEKLFF.

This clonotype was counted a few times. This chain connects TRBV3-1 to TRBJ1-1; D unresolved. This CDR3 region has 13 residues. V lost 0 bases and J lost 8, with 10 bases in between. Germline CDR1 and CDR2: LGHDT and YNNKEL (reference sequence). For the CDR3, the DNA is TGTGCCAGCAGCCAAGAACGGAGACGAGAAGCTTTCTTT. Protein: CASSQERRREAFF. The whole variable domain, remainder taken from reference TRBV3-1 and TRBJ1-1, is DTAVSQTPKYLVTQMGNDKSIKCEQNLGHDTMYWYKQDSKKFLKIMFSYNNKELIINETVPNRFSPKSPDKAHLNLHINSLELGDSAVYFCASSQERRREAFFGQGTRLTVV.

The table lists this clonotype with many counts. Here the CDR3 reads CASSPFIGLAGGGNEQFF. The CDR3 DNA reads as TGCGCCAGCAGCCCCTTTATCGGGTTAGCGGGAGGTGGAAATGAGCAGTTCTTC. The chain links TRBV4-3 to TRBJ2-1; 10 nucleotides line up with TRBD2. Germline V CDR1 and CDR2: LGHNA, YSLEER. The length of the CDR3 is 18 residues. The V gene end was trimmed by 4 bases and the J gene end by 7 bases; junction bases not matched to a gene: 16.

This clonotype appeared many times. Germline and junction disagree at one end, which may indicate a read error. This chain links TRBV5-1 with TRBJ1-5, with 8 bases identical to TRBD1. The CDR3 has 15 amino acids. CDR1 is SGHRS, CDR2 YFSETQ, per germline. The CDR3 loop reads CASSLGQGSNQPQHF. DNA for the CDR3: TGTGCCAGCAGCCTTGGACAGGGCAGCAATCAGCCCCAGCATTTT.

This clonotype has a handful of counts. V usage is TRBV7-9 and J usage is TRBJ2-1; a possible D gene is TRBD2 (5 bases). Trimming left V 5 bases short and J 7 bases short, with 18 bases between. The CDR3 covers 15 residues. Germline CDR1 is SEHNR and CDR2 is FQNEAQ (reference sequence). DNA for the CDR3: TGTGCCAGCAGCAACCAGATTTGGCAGCGGAATGAGCAGTTCTTC. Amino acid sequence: CASSNQIWQRNEQFF.

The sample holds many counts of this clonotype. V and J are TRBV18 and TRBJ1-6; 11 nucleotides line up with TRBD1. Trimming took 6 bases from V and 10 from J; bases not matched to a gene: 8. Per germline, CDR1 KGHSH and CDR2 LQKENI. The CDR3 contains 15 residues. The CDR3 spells CASSRDRGTGSPLHF. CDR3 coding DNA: TGTGCCAGCTCCCGGGACAGGGGGACAGGGTCACCCCTCCACTTT.

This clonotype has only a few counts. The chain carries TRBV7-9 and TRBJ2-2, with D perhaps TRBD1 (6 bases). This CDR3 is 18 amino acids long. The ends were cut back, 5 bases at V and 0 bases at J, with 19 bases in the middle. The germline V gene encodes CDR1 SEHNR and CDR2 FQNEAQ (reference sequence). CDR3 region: CASSRDWGQDPNTGELFF. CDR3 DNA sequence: TGTGCCAGCAGCCGCGACTGGGGGCAGGACCCGAACACCGGGGAGCTGTTTTTT.

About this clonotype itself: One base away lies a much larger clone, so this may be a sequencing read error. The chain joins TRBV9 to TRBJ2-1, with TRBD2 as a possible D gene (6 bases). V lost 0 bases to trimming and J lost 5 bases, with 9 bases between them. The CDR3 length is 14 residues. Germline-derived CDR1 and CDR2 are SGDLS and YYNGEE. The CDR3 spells CASSVGGTNNEQFF. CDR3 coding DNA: TGTGCCAGCAGCGTAGGCGGGACGAACAATGAGCAGTTCTTC. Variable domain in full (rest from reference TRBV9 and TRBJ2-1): DSGVTQTPKHLITATGQRVTLRCSPRSGDLSVYWYQQSLDQGLQFLIQYYNGEERAKGNILERFSAQQFPDLHSELNLSSLELGDSALYFCASSVGGTNNEQFFGPGTRLTVL.

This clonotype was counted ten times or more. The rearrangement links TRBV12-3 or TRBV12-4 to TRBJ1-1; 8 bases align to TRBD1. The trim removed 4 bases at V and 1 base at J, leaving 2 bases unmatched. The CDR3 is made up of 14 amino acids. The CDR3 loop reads CASSSGTGNTEAFF. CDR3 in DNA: TGTGCCAGCAGTTCCGGGACAGGGAACACTGAAGCTTTCTTT.

Here the CDR3 reads CASTTGGETQYF. CDR3 coding DNA: TGTGCCAGCACGACAGGCGGGGAGACCCAGTACTTC. The rearrangement links TRBV2 to TRBJ2-5, with a tentative D call TRBD1 (6 bases). Germline V CDR1 and CDR2: SNHLY, FYNNEI. Trimming left V 7 bases short and J 5 bases short, with 11 bases between. This CDR3 spans 12 amino acids.

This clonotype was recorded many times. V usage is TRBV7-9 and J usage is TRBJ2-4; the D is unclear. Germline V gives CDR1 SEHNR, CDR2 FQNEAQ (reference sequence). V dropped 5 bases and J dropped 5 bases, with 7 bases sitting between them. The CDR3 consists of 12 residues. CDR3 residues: CASSVTENIQYF. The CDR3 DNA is TGTGCCAGCAGCGTGACTGAAAACATTCAGTACTTC.

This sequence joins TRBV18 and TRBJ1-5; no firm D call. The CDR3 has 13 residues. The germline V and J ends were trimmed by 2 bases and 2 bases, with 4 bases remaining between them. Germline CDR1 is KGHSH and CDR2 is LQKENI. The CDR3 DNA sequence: TGTGCCAGCTCACCAGATGGCAATCAGCCCCAGCATTTT. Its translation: CASSPDGNQPQHF. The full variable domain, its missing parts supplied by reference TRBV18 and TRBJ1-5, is NAGVMQNPRHLVRRRGQEARLRCSPMKGHSHVYWYRQLPEEGLKFMVYLQKENIIDESGMPKERFSAEFPKEGPSILRIQQVVRGDSAAYFCASSPDGNQPQHFGDGTRLSIL.

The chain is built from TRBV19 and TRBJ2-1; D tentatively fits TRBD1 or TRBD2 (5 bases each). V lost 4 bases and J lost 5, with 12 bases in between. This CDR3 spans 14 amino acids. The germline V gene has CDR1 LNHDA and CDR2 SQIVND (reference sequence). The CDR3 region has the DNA TGTGCCAGTAGTAGTGGGGACGCGAACAATGAGCAGTTCTTC. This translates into CASSSGDANNEQFF.

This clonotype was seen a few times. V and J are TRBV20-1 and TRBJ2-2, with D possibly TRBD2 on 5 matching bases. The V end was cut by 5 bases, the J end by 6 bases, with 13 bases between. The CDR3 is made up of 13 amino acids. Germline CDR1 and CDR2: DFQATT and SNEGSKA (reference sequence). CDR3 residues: CSAPHRGPGELFF. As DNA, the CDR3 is TGCAGTGCTCCACACCGGGGTCCCGGGGAGCTGTTTTTT.

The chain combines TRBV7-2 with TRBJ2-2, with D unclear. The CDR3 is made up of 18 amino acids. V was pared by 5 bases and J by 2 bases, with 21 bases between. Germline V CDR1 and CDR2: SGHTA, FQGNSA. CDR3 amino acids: CASSDPLGVSRNTGELFF. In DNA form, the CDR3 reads TGTGCCAGCAGCGACCCTTTAGGTGTGAGCAGAAACACCGGGGAGCTGTTTTTT. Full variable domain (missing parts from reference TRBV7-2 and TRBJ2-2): GAGVSQSPSNKVTEKGKDVELRCDPISGHTALYWYRQSLGQGLEFLIYFQGNSAPDKSGLPSDRFSAERTGGSVSTLTIQRTQQEDSAVYLCASSDPLGVSRNTGELFFGEGSRLTVL.

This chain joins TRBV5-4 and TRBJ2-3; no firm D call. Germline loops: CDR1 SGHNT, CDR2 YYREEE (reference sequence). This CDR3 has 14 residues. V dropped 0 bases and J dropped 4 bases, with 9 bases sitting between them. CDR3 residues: CASSLDLGADTQYF. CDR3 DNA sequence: TGTGCCAGCAGCTTGGACCTAGGAGCAGATACGCAGTATTTT.

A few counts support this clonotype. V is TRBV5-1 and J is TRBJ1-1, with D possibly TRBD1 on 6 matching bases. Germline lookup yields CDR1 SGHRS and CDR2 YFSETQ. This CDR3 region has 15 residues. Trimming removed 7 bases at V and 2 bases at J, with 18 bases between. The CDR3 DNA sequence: TGCGCCAGCCGACTGACCCTAGGGGGAAACACTGAAGCTTTCTTT. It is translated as CASRLTLGGNTEAFF. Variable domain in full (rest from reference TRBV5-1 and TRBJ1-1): KAGVTQTPRYLIKTRGQQVTLSCSPISGHRSVSWYQQTPGQGLQFLFEYFSETQRNKGNFPGRFSGRQFSNSRSEMNVSTLELGDSALYLCASRLTLGGNTEAFFGQGTRLTVV.

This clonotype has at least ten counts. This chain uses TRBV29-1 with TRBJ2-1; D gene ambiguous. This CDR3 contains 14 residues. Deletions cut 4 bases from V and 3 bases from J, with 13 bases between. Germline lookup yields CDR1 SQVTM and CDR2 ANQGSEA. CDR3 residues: CSVVNIRLYNEQFF. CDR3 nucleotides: TGCAGCGTTGTGAACATTAGACTCTACAATGAGCAGTTCTTC.